These T cell receptor beta chains were read from a single sample in a study of blood T cell repertoires in COVID-19. The data were produced by immunoSEQ multiplex PCR, yet TCRdb's version contains in-frame clones alone and is incomplete. Of 51,000 or so clones listed, just under 90% were seen once; the top ten hold roughly 10%. Source material: peripheral blood. Source of these receptors: an elderly man with active or convalescent COVID-19. The CDR3 runs from the conserved cysteine through the conserved F or W. A D gene is named only where the DNA matches it firmly. The size field is filled for only some rows; it gives once, few, many or a size class.

j_gene,d_gene,v_gene,abundance,CDR3nt,CDR3aa
TRBJ2-7,TRBD2,TRBV29-1,-,TGCAGCGTTGATAAAGGACGAGCGGGAGGGCGCAACGAGCAGTACTTC,CSVDKGRAGGRNEQYF
TRBJ1-5,-,TRBV7-3,-,TGTGCCAGCAGCCAAGTTAATGGGCTCAATATTGGGTCCAACAATCAGCCCCAGCATTTT,CASSQVNGLNIGSNNQPQHF
TRBJ2-1,TRBD2,TRBV11-3,once,TGTGCCAGCAGCCAACTAGCGGGGAGTAATGAGCAGTTCTTC,CASSQLAGSNEQFF
TRBJ1-6,TRBD1,TRBV19,-,TGTGCCAGTAGTATGGGGGACAGAAATAATTCACCCCTCCACTTT,CASSMGDRNNSPLHF
TRBJ1-1,TRBD1,TRBV10-1,-,TGCGCCAGCAGTGCCTGGGACAGACTAGGCGCTGAAGCTTTCTTT,CASSAWDRLGAEAFF
TRBJ2-7,TRBD1,TRBV6-2/TRBV6-3,-,TGTGCCAGCAGTTATTTGGGACAGAACTACGAGCAGTACTTC,CASSYLGQNYEQYF
TRBJ1-1,TRBD1,TRBV7-9,once,TGTGCCAGCAGCACTAACAGGGGCAACACTGAAGCTTTCTTT,CASSTNRGNTEAFF
TRBJ1-6,-,TRBV3-1/TRBV3-2,-,TGTGCCAGCAGCCTTGGCCCTCCCAGGGATTCACCCCTCCACTTT,CASSLGPPRDSPLHF
TRBJ2-7,TRBD2,TRBV6-2/TRBV6-3,-,TGTGCCAGCAGCCGGCGGGGGTCCATCACTATTCGCGAGCAGTACTTC,CASSRRGSITIREQYF
TRBJ1-3,-,TRBV3-1/TRBV3-2,-,TGTGCCAGCAGCCAAGATCGAGTCCAGGTCTCTGGAAACACCATATATTTT,CASSQDRVQVSGNTIYF
TRBJ1-2,-,TRBV7-8,-,TGTGCCAGCAGCTCCGGGACTTGGGGAAGGGACTATGGCTACACCTTC,CASSSGTWGRDYGYTF
TRBJ1-1,TRBD1,TRBV28,-,TGTGCCAGCAGCCCGACAGGGTATGGGACTGAAGCTTTCTTT,CASSPTGYGTEAFF
TRBJ1-4,-,TRBV6-5,once,TGTGCCAGCAGTTACCAAGGGCGGGCAGCCACGCGACTGTTTTTT,CASSYQGRAATRLFF
TRBJ2-2,-,TRBV10-3,-,TGTGCCAGCGGCGGAGTTTCGAACACCGGGGAGCTGTTTTTT,CASGGVSNTGELFF
TRBJ2-5,TRBD2,TRBV10-3,-,TGTGCCATCAGTTATGGGACTAGCGGCTTCCAAGAGACCCAGTACTTC,CAISYGTSGFQETQYF
TRBJ2-7,TRBD2,TRBV5-5,-,TGTGCCAGCAGCCCCGGGGGGTCCCAGCAGTACTTC,CASSPGGSQQYF
TRBJ2-7,TRBD1,TRBV18,-,TGTGCCAGCTCACCACGGGCTGGTAAGGGGGCATACGAGCAGTACTTC,CASSPRAGKGAYEQYF
TRBJ2-1,-,TRBV5-1,-,TGCGCCAGCAGAGCCGACAGCACCTACAATGAGCAGTTCTTC,CASRADSTYNEQFF
TRBJ2-7,-,TRBV28,-,TGTGCCAGCAGTTTAACCGGGGTAGGTTACGAGCAGTACTTC,CASSLTGVGYEQYF
TRBJ1-3,-,TRBV7-2,-,TGTGCCAGCAGCTTAGGGGCTACAGGGAAGGCTGGAAACACCATATATTTT,CASSLGATGKAGNTIYF
TRBJ2-2,TRBD2,TRBV28,-,TGTGCCAGCAGTTTTAGCGGGGCGAACACCGGGGAGCTGTTTTTT,CASSFSGANTGELFF
TRBJ1-5,-,TRBV7-2,-,TGTGCCAGCAGCTGGGGCGGGGGCGCGAATCAGCCCCAGCATTTT,CASSWGGGANQPQHF
TRBJ2-5,TRBD1,TRBV5-4,-,TGTGCCAGCAGCACCAAGACAGGGCCTGGGGAGACCCAGTACTTC,CASSTKTGPGETQYF
TRBJ1-5,TRBD1,TRBV30,few,TGTGCCTGGAGAAACGCAGGGGGCTCATTGGCCCAGCATTTT,CAWRNAGGSLAQHF
TRBJ2-3,TRBD2,TRBV5-1,-,TGCGCCAGCAGCTCCGGACTAGCGGGAGGTCTAAGCACAGATACGCAGTATTTT,CASSSGLAGGLSTDTQYF
TRBJ2-7,TRBD1,TRBV25-1,once,TGTGCCAGCAGTCGCGGAACAGGGGTCTACGAGCAGTACTTC,CASSRGTGVYEQYF
TRBJ2-3,-,TRBV30,-,TGTGCCTGGAGTAACCCGAGGAGCACAGATACGCAGTATTTT,CAWSNPRSTDTQYF
TRBJ2-7,TRBD2,TRBV28,-,TGTGCCAGCAGACCCGGACTAGCGGGAGTCTACGAGCAGTACTTC,CASRPGLAGVYEQYF
TRBJ1-2,-,TRBV30,-,TGTGCCTGGAGTGAGACTCCGTATGGCTACACCTTC,CAWSETPYGYTF
TRBJ2-3,TRBD2,TRBV27,-,TGTGCCAGTCGAGTCGCGGGAGGGCCCTTTAATACGCAGTATTTT,CASRVAGGPFNTQYF
TRBJ1-5,TRBD1,TRBV28,-,TGTGCCAGCAGGCGCGGTGGGACAGTTTATAGCAATCAGCCCCAGCATTTT,CASRRGGTVYSNQPQHF
TRBJ2-3,-,TRBV9,once,TGTGCCAGCAGCGTTGCGGGGGCCACAGATACGCAGTATTTT,CASSVAGATDTQYF
TRBJ1-1,-,TRBV28,-,TGTGCCAGCAGTTTAAGGGACTGGAACACTGAAGCTTTCTTT,CASSLRDWNTEAFF
TRBJ1-5,TRBD1,TRBV5-1,-,TGCGCCAGCAGCTTGGCAGGGGGCAGGGAGCCCCAGCATTTT,CASSLAGGREPQHF
TRBJ2-7,TRBD2,TRBV6-2/TRBV6-3,once,TGTGCCAGCAGTTACCTCCCTAGCGGGGGGGCTAGGGACGAGCAGTACTTC,CASSYLPSGGARDEQYF
TRBJ2-3,TRBD2,TRBV27,-,TGTGCCAGCAAACTAGCGAGCACAGATACGCAGTATTTT,CASKLASTDTQYF
TRBJ1-1,-,TRBV19,-,TGTGCCAGTAGCTCCAGGGTGGGGGGGGACACTGAAGCTTTCTTT,CASSSRVGGDTEAFF
TRBJ2-3,TRBD1,TRBV3-1/TRBV3-2,-,TGTGCCAGCAGCCAGGTTGACAGGGAAGATACGCAGTATTTT,CASSQVDREDTQYF
TRBJ2-7,-,TRBV28,few,TGTGCCAGCAGTTTAATAAGAATTGGCGTCAGGGTGCGGGAGCAGTACTTC,CASSLIRIGVRVREQYF
TRBJ2-7,TRBD2,TRBV19,-,TGTGCCAGTAGTATACACGCTAGCGGGAGGGCGGGGATTCCCTACGAGCAGTACTTC,CASSIHASGRAGIPYEQYF
TRBJ2-5,-,TRBV3-1/TRBV3-2,once,TGTGCCAGCAGCCAAGATCCACAGGTCACCGAGCGAATGGAGACCCAGTACTTC,CASSQDPQVTERMETQYF
TRBJ2-3,TRBD2,TRBV5-5,-,TGTGCCAGCAGCTTGGGACTAGCGGGGGTTGATACGCAGTATTTT,CASSLGLAGVDTQYF